Following are 20 T cell receptor beta chains from one sample sequenced in a study of cytomegalovirus exposure and HLA in healthy donors. A multiplex PCR was run with 60 Vbeta primers and 13 Jbeta primers. Using immunoSEQ multiplex PCR, the repertoire was profiled, and TCRdb retains in-frame clones only, with some absent. The data contain about 170,000 clones, approximately 79% of them singletons. The sample comprised PBMCs. These receptors all come from a male donor in good health and CMV-seronegative.

The J gene is TRBJ2-2, the V gene TRBV14, with 8 bases that match TRBD1. There are 16 residues in the CDR3. Germline values: CDR1 SGHDN, CDR2 FVKESK. The V gene end was trimmed by 1 base and the J gene end by 4 bases; junction bases not matched to a gene: 5. The CDR3 DNA is TGTGCCAGCAGCCAAGTTAAGCAGGGGGCCACCGGGGAGCTGTTTTTT. Encoded protein: CASSQVKQGATGELFF.

This sequence joins TRBV28 and TRBJ1-3, with 10 bases fitting TRBD1. The length of the CDR3 is 15 residues. In germline, CDR1 is MDHEN, CDR2 SYDVKM. V lost 6 bases to trimming and J lost 4 bases; unmatched junction nucleotides: 6. CDR3 amino acids: CASSGDRGLGNTIYF. The CDR3 nucleotides are TGTGCCAGCAGCGGCGACAGGGGGCTAGGAAACACCATATATTTT. The variable domain in full, with the rest retrieved from reference TRBV28 and TRBJ1-3, is DVKVTQSSRYLVKRTGEKVFLECVQDMDHENMFWYRQDPGLGLRLIYFSYDVKMKEKGDIPEGYSVSREKKERFSLILESASTNQTSMYLCASSGDRGLGNTIYFGEGSWLTVV.

V and J are TRBV11-2 and TRBJ1-4, with 7 nucleotides matching TRBD1. With V trimmed by 5 bases and J by 7 bases, 10 bases remained unmatched. CDR3 length: 15 residues. Per the germline V gene, CDR1 is SGHAT and CDR2 is FQNNGV. The chain's CDR3 is CASSQHPTGTEKLFF. The DNA for the CDR3 is TGTGCCAGCAGCCAACACCCGACAGGGACTGAAAAACTGTTTTTT.

The chain uses TRBV5-1 and TRBJ1-1; 7 positions match TRBD1. J gave up 4 bases and V 4 bases, and 7 bases lay outside the gene matches. In germline, CDR1 is SGHRS, CDR2 YFSETQ. The CDR3 extends over 14 amino acids. The CDR3 protein is CASSPTAGGTEAFF. DNA for the CDR3: TGCGCCAGCAGCCCGACAGCAGGGGGCACTGAAGCTTTCTTT.

The chain employs TRBV4-1 and TRBJ2-1; TRBD2 aligns across 8 bases. J was trimmed by 14 bases and V by 1 base; bases with no gene match: 10. The CDR3 consists of 14 residues. Per the germline V gene, CDR1 is MGHRA and CDR2 is YSYEKL. CDR3 DNA sequence: TGCGCCAGCAGCCAAGTCGAGGAGCGGGGGTTTGAGTTCTTC. Amino acid sequence: CASSQVEERGFEFF.

The count of this clone is one. The J gene is TRBJ2-1, the V gene TRBV5-1; 8 bases agree with TRBD2. Germline V gives CDR1 SGHRS, CDR2 YFSETQ. The CDR3 consists of 18 residues. The ends lost 0 bases at V and 4 bases at J; junction bases unmatched: 12. CDR3 protein: CASSLGFSAGGGYNEQFF. CDR3 coding DNA: TGCGCCAGCAGCTTGGGATTCTCTGCGGGGGGTGGTTACAATGAGCAGTTCTTC. The full variable domain, its missing parts supplied by reference TRBV5-1 and TRBJ2-1, is KAGVTQTPRYLIKTRGQQVTLSCSPISGHRSVSWYQQTPGQGLQFLFEYFSETQRNKGNFPGRFSGRQFSNSRSEMNVSTLELGDSALYLCASSLGFSAGGGYNEQFFGPGTRLTVL.

The chain's CDR3 is CASSLIPDRGFIQPQHF. The CDR3 DNA reads as TGTGCCAGCAGTTTAATCCCGGACAGGGGGTTTATTCAGCCCCAGCATTTT. This chain uses TRBV28 with TRBJ1-5; TRBD1 aligns across 10 bases. V was clipped by 2 bases and J by 6 bases; unmatched bases: 10. CDR3 length: 17 amino acids. Germline CDR1 reads MDHEN; CDR2 reads SYDVKM.

CDR3 coding DNA: TGTGCCAGCAGCGTAGGTCTAGCAGGCGAGACCCAGTACTTC. It codes for CASSVGLAGETQYF. V and J are TRBV9 and TRBJ2-5; D possibly corresponds to TRBD2 (5 bases). Germline V gene data show CDR1 as SGDLS and CDR2 as YYNGEE. The CDR3 is made up of 14 amino acids. The V and J ends lost 0 bases and 5 bases respectively, with 11 bases between them.

The chain has TRBV18 and TRBJ2-5; D uncertain. This CDR3 spans 15 amino acids. Trimming removed 0 bases from V and 7 bases from J, with 15 bases in between. The germline gives CDR1 KGHSH, CDR2 LQKENI. Here the CDR3 reads CASSPPNSIDGTQYF. The CDR3 bases are TGTGCCAGCTCACCACCAAATAGCATTGATGGGACCCAGTACTTC.

The rearrangement joins TRBV4-1 to TRBJ2-5, with 10 bases lining up with TRBD2. There are 18 residues in the CDR3. CDR1 MGHRA and CDR2 YSYEKL come from the germline V gene. The V gene end was trimmed by 0 bases and the J gene end by 4 bases; junction bases not matched to a gene: 11. The chain's CDR3 is CASSQDGDLGLAAETQYF. The DNA of the CDR3 is TGCGCCAGCAGCCAAGATGGGGATCTCGGACTAGCGGCAGAGACCCAGTACTTC.

V gene TRBV10-3 combines with J gene TRBJ1-1, with no clear D. The germline V gene has CDR1 ENHRY and CDR2 SYGVKD. The CDR3 contains 14 residues. Trimming removed 3 bases from V and 3 bases from J, with 11 bases in between. The CDR3, as DNA: TGTGCCATCAGTGACGCCCCCCAGGACACTGAAGCTTTCTTT. This gives the protein CAISDAPQDTEAFF.

The genes are TRBV7-8 and TRBJ1-1, with 7 bases matching TRBD1. Germline lookup yields CDR1 SGHVS and CDR2 FQNEAQ. The CDR3 is made up of 16 amino acids. Germline trimming cut 3 bases from V and 0 bases from J; bases unmatched to any gene: 7. Here the CDR3 reads CASSFLDGTVNTEAFF. The CDR3 coding sequence is TGTGCCAGCAGCTTCCTTGACGGGACAGTGAACACTGAAGCTTTCTTT.

The gene calls are TRBV5-4 and TRBJ2-7; the match to TRBD2 covers 9 bases. The V and J ends lost 2 bases and 5 bases, in that order; junction bases with no gene match: 5. This CDR3 is built from 14 residues. Germline V lookup: CDR1 SGHNT, CDR2 YYREEE (reference sequence). The chain's CDR3 is CASSLTGTSNEQYF. In nucleotides, the CDR3 is TGTGCCAGCAGCTTAACCGGGACTAGCAACGAGCAGTACTTC.

The V call is TRBV6-1, the J call TRBJ1-4, with a tentative D call TRBD1 (6 bases). Germline CDR1 is MNHNS and CDR2 is SASEGT. The CDR3 sequence is 15 residues long. The V gene lost 7 bases and the J gene lost 5 bases, with 17 bases spanning the gap. This chain's CDR3 is CASNPGQIENEKLFF. DNA for the CDR3: TGTGCCAGCAATCCAGGACAGATCGAAAATGAAAAACTGTTTTTT.

The V and J genes are TRBV5-1 and TRBJ2-7, with TRBD1 identical over 9 bases. Germline CDR1 is SGHRS and CDR2 is YFSETQ. The V and J ends lost 5 bases and 0 bases, in that order; junction bases with no gene match: 6. The CDR3 sequence is 15 residues long. The CDR3 reads CASRHRGLSSYEQYF. CDR3 coding DNA: TGCGCCAGCAGACACAGGGGGCTCTCCTCCTACGAGCAGTACTTC.

This clone appeared a few times. This sequence joins TRBV4-1 and TRBJ1-1; 8 bases fit TRBD1. Per the germline V gene, CDR1 is MGHRA and CDR2 is YSYEKL. V gave up 1 base and J gave up 0 bases; unmatched junction bases: 4. The CDR3 length is 16 residues. The CDR3 region is CASSQGGTGLNTEAFF. The CDR3 DNA reads TGCGCCAGCAGCCAAGGGGGGACAGGATTGAACACTGAAGCTTTCTTT.

Notes on this clone: At one boundary the junction diverges from the germline segment, which might be a read error. The chain combines TRBV30 with TRBJ2-2, with D perhaps TRBD1 (6 bases). Germline values: CDR1 GTSNPN, CDR2 SVGIG (reference sequence). The CDR3 is 15 amino acids. CDR3 coding DNA: TGTGCCTGGAGCCTTGGACAGCTTAACACCGGGGAGCTGCTTTTT. Its protein product is CAWSLGQLNTGELLF.

Notes on this clone: Different DNA sequences within this sample yield the same CDR3. V is TRBV27 and J is TRBJ1-4; D possibly corresponds to TRBD1 (5 bases). V was clipped by 3 bases and J by 2 bases, with 10 bases between them. From germline, CDR1 is MNHEY and CDR2 SMNVEV (reference sequence). The CDR3 contains 15 residues. The CDR3 coding sequence is TGTGCCAGCAGTTTCGGTGACAGCACTAATGAAAAACTGTTTTTT. The encoded protein is CASSFGDSTNEKLFF.

This chain joins TRBV2 and TRBJ2-1; tentatively, D is TRBD2 (5 bases). The V and J ends lost 5 bases and 11 bases respectively, with 13 bases between them. CDR1 and CDR2 from the germline V gene are SNHLY and FYNNEI. The CDR3 is made up of 12 amino acids. This chain's CDR3 is CASSTSAGKQFF. The CDR3 DNA reads TGTGCCAGCAGTACCTCGGCCGGGAAGCAGTTCTTC.

This chain connects TRBV27 to TRBJ2-1; the match to TRBD2 covers 13 bases. With 4 bases clipped from V and 5 bases from J, the junction kept 2 bases outside the gene matches. Germline values: CDR1 MNHEY, CDR2 SMNVEV (reference sequence). This CDR3 comprises 15 residues. CDR3 amino acids: CASSSGLAGNNEQFF. CDR3 sequence (DNA): TGTGCCAGCAGTTCGGGACTAGCGGGGAACAATGAGCAGTTCTTC.